This T cell receptor (beta chain) stems from a study of tumor-infiltrating lymphocytes in primary liver carcinoma. Study context: Staging placed the tumors at T1-T3 N0M0, and they measured about 4 to 11 cm across.

Study-wide results and caveats: Tumor region pairs overlapped more than did tumor-adjacent and tumor-blood pairs.

The CDR3 has 13 amino acids. Germline CDR1 is SQVTM and CDR2 is ANQGSEA. V lost 7 bases and J lost 6; bases outside the gene matches: 4. This clonotype is medium-sized by share. Its target is unknown. Co-extraction yielded RNA and DNA from roughly 20-30 mg of unsorted bulk tissue. Starting from 450 to 500 ng of total RNA, TCR beta cDNA was produced with a primer in the constant region. Slightly modified ARM-PCR with three nested multiplex PCR rounds yielded TCR beta libraries. Each of the first two PCR rounds ran nine to ten cycles with TRBV1-TRBV30 forward and C-beta reverse primers. TCRdb processed the multiplex PCR reads anew with MiXCR; each CDR3 protein has one entry. The data hold roughly 49,000 distinct CDR3 sequences, with roughly 80% observed a single time.

The sequencing sample was made of liver tumor tissue from sampling region 5. The subset here: tumor region T5, tumor centre. The rearrangement uses TRBV29-1 and TRBJ2-1; 12 bases align to TRBD2. The TCR comes from a man aged 35 to 55 with primary liver carcinoma and hepatitis B virus infection. CDR3 DNA: TGCAGCGGGGGGACTAGCGGGTTCAATGAGCAGTTCTTC. It is translated as CSGGTSGFNEQFF.